This T cell receptor (beta chain) appears in the sequencing data of a study of blood T cells in healthy people across ages. For the study at large: About one barcoded beta molecule was captured per two T cells (by template switching).

Turning to this clonotype: The antigen is undetermined.

Then a second PCR, running roughly 7 to 11 cycles, was carried out with a sample-barcoded 5' primer and a J-beta primer mix. TCRdb re-called the 5' RACE reads through MiXCR, storing one row per CDR3 protein. The sample consists of 1.8 million or so distinct CDR3 sequences, about two fifths of them appearing once. Points from the study as a whole: Long-lived donors exceeded aged donors in naive CD4+ cells and diversity. Because sorting was not performed, PBMCs prevented conclusive naive versus antigen-experienced comparison.

Trimming left V 5 bases short and J 8 bases short, with 20 bases between. CDR3 length: 15 amino acids. Germline CDR1 is MNHEY and CDR2 is SVGEGT. The genes are TRBV6-2 or TRBV6-3 and TRBJ2-3; maybe TRBD1 (6 bases). Sequences were obtained from blood. This clonotype was sampled from a human donor in good health. The CDR3 is CASSQQGVRLGTQYF. As DNA, the CDR3 is TGTGCCAGCAGTCAACAGGGCGTCAGGTTAGGTACGCAGTATTTT.